The clone carrying this T cell receptor (beta chain) was counted a single time. This sample was taken from a study of control samples from healthy donors and cancer patients. Sequencing was performed with immunoSEQ multiplex PCR; in TCRdb, only in-frame clones are kept and a portion is missing. In the table there are 120,000 or so clones, more than 85% of which are singletons. Deletions cut 5 bases from V and 3 bases from J, with 17 bases between. This CDR3 is built from 16 residues. The V gene's germline CDR1 is MDHEN and CDR2 SYDVKM. Sample: blood. This receptor was obtained from a woman younger than 35 in good health. The chain has TRBV28 and TRBJ1-5; tentative D call: TRBD1 (5 bases). CDR3 sequence (DNA): TGTGCCAGCAGTCCCCCCCGGGGCAGCTACAATCAGCCCCAGCATTTT. This translates into CASSPPRGSYNQPQHF.